The rows below give T cell receptor beta chains drawn from one sample of a study of shared clonotypes between healthy human individuals. Clones were sequenced by immunoSEQ multiplex PCR, and TCRdb holds only the in-frame ones, with some missing. The top ten clones hold around 1.1% of a sample with 2 million to 2.5 million clones, about 95% of them seen once. Sequences were obtained from naive CD8+ T cells sorted from blood. These receptor sequences come from a man younger than 35 in good health. The CDR3 runs from the conserved cysteine through the conserved F or W. A D gene is named only where the DNA matches it firmly. Clone sizes are given selectively: once, few, many, or a class where the clone is expanded.

cdr3_aa	cdr3_nt	v_call	j_call	d_call	clone_size
CASSTPTGTGSNTEAFF	TGTGCCAGCAGCACCCCGACAGGGACGGGATCGAACACTGAAGCTTTCTTT	TRBV7-9	TRBJ1-1	TRBD1	-
CASSFGLAGGLWDTQYF	TGTGCCAGCAGCTTTGGACTAGCGGGAGGGCTTTGGGATACGCAGTATTTT	TRBV7-8	TRBJ2-3	TRBD2	once
CAWSVRGSFYGYTF	TGTGCCTGGAGTGTAAGGGGCAGCTTCTATGGCTACACCTTC	TRBV30	TRBJ1-2	-	-
CASSYEAAGVGETQYF	TGTGCCAGCAGTTACGAGGCAGCGGGAGTAGGAGAGACCCAGTACTTC	TRBV6-5	TRBJ2-5	TRBD2	-
CASSSNRVEQFF	TGTGCCAGCAGTTCGAACAGGGTGGAGCAGTTCTTC	TRBV27	TRBJ2-1	-	-
CASSLTQGWAYEQYF	TGTGCCAGCAGTTTAACACAGGGGTGGGCCTACGAGCAGTACTTC	TRBV28	TRBJ2-7	TRBD1	-
CASSLDRVASDTQYF	TGTGCCAGCAGCCTAGACAGGGTTGCTTCAGATACGCAGTATTTT	TRBV5-4	TRBJ2-3	TRBD1	-
CASSYSGAAYEQYF	TGTGCCAGCAGCTATAGCGGGGCCGCCTACGAGCAGTACTTC	TRBV7-9	TRBJ2-7	TRBD2	once
CASGEQFSYNSPLHF	TGTGCCAGCGGTGAACAGTTCTCCTATAATTCACCCCTCCACTTT	TRBV5-6	TRBJ1-6	-	-
CASSPRYEQYF	TGTGCCAGCAGCCCCAGGTACGAGCAGTACTTC	TRBV5-8	TRBJ2-7	-	-
CASTPSGGGTDTQYF	TGTGCCAGCACCCCTAGCGGGGGCGGCACAGATACGCAGTATTTT	TRBV5-6	TRBJ2-3	TRBD2	-
CASSLWEASYEQYF	TGTGCCAGCAGCTTGTGGGAAGCATCCTACGAGCAGTACTTC	TRBV5-6	TRBJ2-7	-	-
CASSPVSGSPLGYGYTF	TGTGCCAGCTCACCGGTCTCAGGGAGCCCTCTTGGCTATGGCTACACCTTC	TRBV18	TRBJ1-2	-	-
CASSLPGDSYEQYF	TGTGCCAGCAGCTTGCCGGGAGACTCCTACGAGCAGTACTTC	TRBV5-6	TRBJ2-7	-	-
CASSRPGLAPETQYF	TGTGCCAGCAGTCGCCCGGGACTAGCACCGGAGACCCAGTACTTC	TRBV6-5	TRBJ2-5	TRBD2	-
CASRRDRAEQYF	TGTGCCAGCAGACGCGACAGGGCCGAGCAGTACTTC	TRBV7-9	TRBJ2-7	TRBD1	-
CASSDSVQAMRYYGYTF	TGCGCCAGCAGCGACAGTGTGCAGGCGATGCGTTACTATGGCTACACCTTC	TRBV5-1	TRBJ1-2	-	-
CASSYGGVDEQYF	TGTGCCAGCAGTTACGGGGGGGTCGACGAGCAGTACTTC	TRBV27	TRBJ2-7	TRBD2	-
CASSESAYSNQPQHF	TGCGCCAGCAGTGAATCGGCGTATAGCAATCAGCCCCAGCATTTT	TRBV10-2	TRBJ1-5	-	once
CASSETSALIGNEQFF	TGTGCCAGCAGCGAAACTAGCGCTCTGATCGGAAATGAGCAGTTCTTC	TRBV11-3	TRBJ2-1	TRBD2	-
CASSQGGLQETQYF	TGCGCCAGCAGCCAGGGGGGTTTACAAGAGACCCAGTACTTC	TRBV4-3	TRBJ2-5	-	-
CASSDALRYEQYF	TGCGCCAGCAGTGATGCCCTCCGGTACGAGCAGTACTTC	TRBV10-1	TRBJ2-7	-	-
CASSWRGSSYEQYF	TGTGCCAGCAGCTGGAGGGGGAGCTCCTACGAGCAGTACTTC	TRBV13	TRBJ2-7	-	-
CASSVDGGFTDTQYF	TGTGCCAGCAGCGTAGATGGCGGATTCACAGATACGCAGTATTTT	TRBV9	TRBJ2-3	-	-
CASSYHRATGELFF	TGTGCCAGCAGTTACCACAGGGCCACCGGGGAGCTGTTTTTT	TRBV27	TRBJ2-2	-	once
CASSLGGWNTEAFF	TGTGCCAGCAGCTTAGGGGGATGGAACACTGAAGCTTTCTTT	TRBV7-9	TRBJ1-1	-	once
CAIRPTSGSSNEQFF	TGTGCCATCAGACCTACTAGCGGGAGTAGCAATGAGCAGTTCTTC	TRBV10-3	TRBJ2-1	TRBD2	-
CAWSPGLVLHF	TGTGCCTGGAGTCCGGGCCTCGTTCTCCACTTT	TRBV30	TRBJ1-6	-	-
CASSPGWYGYTF	TGTGCCAGCAGTCCCGGATGGTATGGCTACACCTTC	TRBV28	TRBJ1-2	-	-
CASSSTVDEQFF	TGTGCCAGCAGTTCCACGGTCGATGAGCAGTTCTTC	TRBV6-6	TRBJ2-1	-	-
CAWSVLGEGNQPQHF	TGTGCCTGGAGTGTACTTGGAGAGGGCAATCAGCCCCAGCATTTT	TRBV30	TRBJ1-5	-	-
CAWSIGPFLNTEAFF	TGTGCCTGGAGTATCGGACCGTTTCTGAACACTGAAGCTTTCTTT	TRBV30	TRBJ1-1	-	-
CASSFGDSEQYF	TGTGCCAGCAGCTTCGGGGACTCTGAGCAGTACTTC	TRBV7-9	TRBJ2-7	-	-
CASSRGVGIYNEQFF	TGTGCCAGCAGCCGAGGGGTGGGCATCTACAATGAGCAGTTCTTC	TRBV6-5	TRBJ2-1	-	-
CASSLGLGEQYF	TGCGCCAGCAGCCTGGGACTAGGAGAGCAGTACTTC	TRBV4-3	TRBJ2-7	TRBD2	-
CAISDMEETQYF	TGTGCCATCAGTGATATGGAAGAGACCCAGTACTTC	TRBV10-3	TRBJ2-5	-	-
CASSVRDLPQETQYF	TGTGCCAGCAGCGTCCGGGACTTACCACAAGAGACCCAGTACTTC	TRBV9	TRBJ2-5	-	-
CASSQGTYSYEQYF	TGCGCCAGCAGCCAAGGGACTTACTCCTACGAGCAGTACTTC	TRBV4-3	TRBJ2-7	-	-
CASSLARSPTDTQYF	TGTGCCAGCAGCTTAGCCCGATCCCCCACAGATACGCAGTATTTT	TRBV7-9	TRBJ2-3	-	-
CASRSTGEGYGYTF	TGTGCCAGCAGATCGACAGGGGAGGGCTATGGCTACACCTTC	TRBV27	TRBJ1-2	TRBD1	-
CASSERPGGQAGELFF	TGTGCCAGCAGTGAAAGGCCGGGAGGTCAGGCCGGGGAGCTGTTTTTT	TRBV6-1	TRBJ2-2	TRBD2	-
CASSLASHYEQYF	TGTGCCAGCAGCTTAGCGAGCCACTACGAGCAGTACTTC	TRBV7-9	TRBJ2-7	-	few
CASSVAGTAQETQYF	TGTGCCAGCAGCGTAGCCGGGACAGCTCAAGAGACCCAGTACTTC	TRBV9	TRBJ2-5	TRBD1	-
CASSYLRGRNGYTF	TGTGCCAGCAGCTACCTGCGTGGGAGGAATGGCTACACCTTC	TRBV7-9	TRBJ1-2	-	-
CASSLGPDYEQYF	TGTGCCAGCAGTTTGGGACCCGACTACGAGCAGTACTTC	TRBV6-1	TRBJ2-7	-	-
CASSYGDGYLRSPLHF	TGTGCCAGCAGTTACGGGGACGGATATCTGAGGTCACCCCTCCACTTT	TRBV6-8	TRBJ1-6	-	-
CASSSGGGQRETQYF	TGCGCCAGCAGCTCGGGCGGGGGGCAAAGAGAGACCCAGTACTTC	TRBV5-1	TRBJ2-5	TRBD2	-
CASSLGTGPYNSPLHF	TGCGCCAGCAGCCTGGGAACAGGGCCCTATAATTCACCCCTCCACTTT	TRBV5-1	TRBJ1-6	-	-
CASSPTAVPWGQPQHF	TGCGCCAGCAGCCCTACAGCGGTTCCCTGGGGTCAGCCCCAGCATTTT	TRBV4-1	TRBJ1-5	-	-
CASRESGAHEQYF	TGTGCCAGCAGGGAGTCGGGGGCCCACGAGCAGTACTTC	TRBV7-2	TRBJ2-7	-	-
CASSLRPGELFF	TGTGCCAGCAGTCTGAGACCCGGGGAGCTGTTTTTT	TRBV27	TRBJ2-2	-	-
CASSEGLAGTDTQYF	TGCGCCAGCAGCGAGGGACTAGCGGGAACAGATACGCAGTATTTT	TRBV4-3	TRBJ2-3	TRBD2	-
CAWTEKNTEAFF	TGTGCCTGGACGGAGAAAAACACTGAAGCTTTCTTT	TRBV30	TRBJ1-1	-	-
CASSSRTVGYGEQYF	TGTGCCAGTAGCAGTCGGACAGTCGGCTATGGCGAGCAGTACTTC	TRBV19	TRBJ2-7	-	-
CASSLALNYEQYF	TGTGCCAGCAGCTTGGCACTGAACTACGAGCAGTACTTC	TRBV5-4	TRBJ2-7	-	once
CASTPTGEGSPLHF	TGTGCCAGCACCCCGACAGGGGAAGGATCACCCCTCCACTTT	TRBV2	TRBJ1-6	TRBD1	few